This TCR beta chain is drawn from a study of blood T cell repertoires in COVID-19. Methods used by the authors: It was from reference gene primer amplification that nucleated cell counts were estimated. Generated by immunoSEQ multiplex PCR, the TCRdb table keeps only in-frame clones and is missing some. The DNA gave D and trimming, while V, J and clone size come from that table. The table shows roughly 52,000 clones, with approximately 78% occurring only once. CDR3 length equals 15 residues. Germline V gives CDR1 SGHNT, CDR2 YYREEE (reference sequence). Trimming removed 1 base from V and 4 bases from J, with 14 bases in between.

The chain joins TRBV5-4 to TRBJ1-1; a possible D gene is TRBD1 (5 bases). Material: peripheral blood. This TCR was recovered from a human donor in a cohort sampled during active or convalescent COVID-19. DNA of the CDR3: TGTGCCAGCAGCTTGAATCCCGACAGAAGCACTGAAGCTTTCTTT. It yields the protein CASSLNPDRSTEAFF.